The T cell receptor (beta chain) described here comes from a study of CD8+ T cells in alopecia areata. Regarding treatment: oral pan-JAK inhibitor, 5-10 mg twice daily. After isolation, RNA underwent reverse transcription to generate cDNA as the sequencing template. The table came from immunoSEQ multiplex PCR; TCRdb's copy has only in-frame clones and leaves some out. The sample has around 150,000 clones, 75% to 85% seen once; the top ten hold roughly 25%. Germline V gives CDR1 SNHLY, CDR2 FYNNEI. Between the trimmed V and J ends, which lost 6 bases and 10 bases, there was a span of 25 bases. This CDR3 has 16 amino acids.

Sequenced material: CD8+ T cells sorted from blood, taken at week 4, from a patient treated with tofacitinib. This clonotype was sampled from a human donor with alopecia areata. The V gene is TRBV2, the J gene TRBJ2-1; D is possibly TRBD1 or TRBD2 (6 bases each). CDR3 protein: CASSRLFEGGIKEQFF. In nucleotides, the CDR3 is TGTGCCAGCAGCCGCTTATTTGAGGGGGGAATTAAGGAGCAGTTCTTC.